This T cell receptor beta chain was identified during a study of vaccination effects on CD4 cells after COVID-19. Study background: Every participant took two doses of the BNT162b2 or mRNA-1273 vaccine.

A total of 11 residues make up the CDR3, ends included. Germline CDR1 and CDR2: LNHDA and SQIVND (reference sequence). Turning to this clone: Its antigen is undetermined. As the CDR3 is not closed by the conserved phenylalanine or tryptophan, this likely results from a read error. It is unclear where the CDR3 begins or ends on the DNA, so no DNA is shown, and the CDR3 is as TCRdb lists it.

The study, taken as a whole, reports: The study dataset contains few convalescent patients and includes no early post-infection timepoints. Pronounced clonal contraction occurred in clones induced by infection and by vaccine late after vaccination.

Using viral peptide pools, the ViraFEST assay grew out antigen-specific CD4+ T cells prior to sequencing. Isolating CD4+ T cells followed around nine days of culture. The person's infection with SARS-CoV-2, confirmed by PCR, took place between March and December 2020. Researchers reported culturing over 1.5 million PBMC in each well, adding roughly 10 IU/ml IL-2 and approximately 10 ug/ml peptides. The table came from immunoSEQ multiplex PCR; TCRdb's copy has only in-frame clones and leaves some out. The sample includes approximately 19,000 clones, just under 75% of them seen just once. J is TRBJ1-5 and V is TRBV19; the table calls TRBD1, which could not be checked here. The sequenced sample was CD4+ T cells from PBMCs cultured with a peptide pool, obtained before COVID-19 vaccination. This sequence originates from a human donor who had a prior SARS-CoV-2 infection. The CDR3 sequence: CASSTGQEGWT.